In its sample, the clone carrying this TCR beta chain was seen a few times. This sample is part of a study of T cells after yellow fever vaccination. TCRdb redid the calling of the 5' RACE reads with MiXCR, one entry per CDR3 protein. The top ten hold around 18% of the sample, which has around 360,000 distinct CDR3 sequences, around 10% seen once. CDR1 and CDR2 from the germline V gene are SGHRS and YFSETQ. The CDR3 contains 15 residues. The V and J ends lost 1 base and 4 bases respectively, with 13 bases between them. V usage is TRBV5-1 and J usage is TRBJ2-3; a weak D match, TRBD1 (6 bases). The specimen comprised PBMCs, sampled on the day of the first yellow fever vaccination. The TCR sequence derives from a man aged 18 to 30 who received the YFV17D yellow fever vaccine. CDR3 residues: CASSLQQGLADTQYF. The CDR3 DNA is TGCGCCAGCAGCTTGCAACAGGGTCTTGCAGATACGCAGTATTTT.